This T cell receptor beta chain was sequenced during a study of neoadjuvant anti-PD-1 for oral cavity cancer. Looked up from germline, CDR1 is SEHNR and CDR2 is FQNEAQ (reference sequence). V lost 5 bases to trimming and J lost 4 bases, with 14 bases between them. CDR3 length: 14 amino acids. The assay was immunoSEQ multiplex PCR, and TCRdb's table has in-frame clones only and misses some. The table records 9,500 to 15,000 clones, 65% to 75% of them present only once. Noted time point: after neoadjuvant nivolumab, at surgical resection. This rearrangement joins TRBV7-9 to TRBJ1-2; maybe TRBD1 (6 bases). Sequences were derived from PBMCs, sampled after nivolumab (anti-PD-1) treatment. The sequence was collected from a person between 40 and 79 years old with oral cavity squamous cell carcinoma. The CDR3 bases are TGTGCCAGCAGCCCACCTACAGGGATCTATGGCTACACCTTC. Its protein is CASSPPTGIYGYTF.